The 30 T cell receptor beta chains listed next were all sequenced from one sample in a study of CD8 T cells in Susac syndrome. After extraction with the RNeasy kit, 0.5 to 1 ug of the RNA was reverse transcribed using random hexamers. TCRdb reprocessed the immunoSEQ multiplex PCR reads via MiXCR and lists one record per CDR3 protein. The profile covers about 160,000 distinct CDR3 sequences, with just over 90% appearing a single time and more than 0.11% taken by the ten largest. The sequencing input was CD4+ T cells from PBMCs. Receptor source: a human donor in good health.

V usage is TRBV29-1 and J usage is TRBJ2-3, with TRBD2 matching over 10 bases. This CDR3 spans 13 amino acids. V shed 8 bases, J shed 6 bases, and the junction held 8 bases outside the gene matches. The germline CDR1 and CDR2 sequences are SQVTM and ANQGSEA. CDR3 in DNA: TGCAGCTTGGAGCGGGGGGGAGTGGATACGCAGTATTTT. It translates to CSLERGGVDTQYF.

V usage is TRBV19 and J usage is TRBJ2-3; 13 positions match TRBD2. Losses at the gene ends were 5 bases for V and 4 bases for J; bases not matched to a gene: 6. Germline lookup yields CDR1 LNHDA and CDR2 SQIVND (reference sequence). This CDR3 spans 16 amino acids. CDR3 coding DNA: TGTGCCAGTAGTGGAACGACTAGCGGGGGGCCAGATACGCAGTATTTT. It translates to CASSGTTSGGPDTQYF.

V gene TRBV5-1 combines with J gene TRBJ1-6; TRBD1 agrees at 11 bases. CDR3 length equals 14 residues. V was clipped by 3 bases and J by 9 bases; unmatched bases: 2. From germline, CDR1 is SGHRS and CDR2 YFSETQ. The CDR3 DNA sequence: TGCGCCAGCAGCTCGGACAGGGGGCGTTCACCCCTCCACTTT. This codes for CASSSDRGRSPLHF.

The rearrangement links TRBV7-9 to TRBJ1-1, with D possibly being TRBD1 (6 bases). This CDR3 spans 12 amino acids. CDR1 and CDR2 (germline): SEHNR, FQNEAQ (reference sequence). V was clipped by 3 bases and J by 8 bases, with 10 bases between them. The CDR3: CASSLGAWEAFF. In nucleotides, the CDR3 is TGTGCCAGCAGCTTGGGGGCCTGGGAAGCTTTCTTT.

The table lists this clonotype with a few counts. The chain recombines TRBV19 with TRBJ1-5; TRBD1 is a possible D gene (5 bases). Per the germline V gene, CDR1 is LNHDA and CDR2 is SQIVND (reference sequence). Trimming stripped 5 bases from V and 6 bases from J, with 14 bases between. The CDR3 contains 14 residues. This CDR3 is CASSPQGLGQPQHF. As DNA, the CDR3 is TGTGCCAGTAGTCCTCAGGGTTTGGGTCAGCCCCAGCATTTT.

DNA for the CDR3: TGTGCCAGTTCCCTCGGCGGCAGTTGGGCCGGGGAGCTGTTTTTT. This sequence encodes CASSLGGSWAGELFF. This rearrangement joins TRBV19 to TRBJ2-2; D is unclear. Between the trimmed V and J ends, which lost 8 bases and 6 bases, there was a span of 19 bases. The germline V gene encodes CDR1 LNHDA and CDR2 SQIVND (reference sequence). CDR3 length: 15 residues.

The V and J genes are TRBV7-6 and TRBJ2-7; 10 bases align to TRBD1. Germline CDR1 is SGHVS and CDR2 is FNYEAQ. V shed 3 bases and J 4 bases; nucleotides not matched to a gene: 9. The CDR3 spans 16 residues. The CDR3 loop is CASSFGPGQGSYEQYF. For the CDR3, the DNA is TGTGCCAGCAGCTTCGGACCGGGACAGGGGTCATACGAGCAGTACTTC. Together with reference TRBV7-6 and TRBJ2-7, the CDR3 gives the full variable domain: GAGVSQSPRYKVTKRGQDVALRCDPISGHVSLYWYRQALGQGPEFLTYFNYEAQQDKSGLPNDRFSAERPEGSISTLTIQRTEQRDSAMYRCASSFGPGQGSYEQYFGPGTRLTVT.

The chain recombines TRBV5-1 with TRBJ2-1; 8 nucleotides agree with TRBD1. V dropped 4 bases and J dropped 9; count of bases not matched to a gene: 6. Germline V gene data show CDR1 as SGHRS and CDR2 as YFSETQ. The CDR3 has 13 amino acids. The CDR3 loop is CASSQGQGGEQFF. CDR3 sequence (DNA): TGCGCCAGCAGCCAAGGACAGGGCGGTGAGCAGTTCTTC.

The chain has TRBV20-1 and TRBJ2-1, with 7 positions matching TRBD2. This CDR3 spans 13 amino acids. V gave up 7 bases and J gave up 6 bases; unmatched junction bases: 9. Germline CDR1 is DFQATT and CDR2 is SNEGSKA (reference sequence). CDR3 amino acids: CSVRGPGGNEQFF. CDR3 nucleotides: TGCAGTGTCCGCGGCCCGGGGGGCAATGAGCAGTTCTTC.

The V and J genes are TRBV24-1 and TRBJ2-3; D might be TRBD1 (6 bases). Per germline, CDR1 KGHDR and CDR2 SFDVKD. The CDR3 is 14 residues long. V gave up 3 bases and J gave up 6 bases, with 12 bases separating them. The chain's CDR3 is CATSDGGRRDTQYF. As DNA, the CDR3 is TGTGCCACCAGTGATGGGGGCCGACGGGATACGCAGTATTTT.

The chain is built from TRBV20-1 and TRBJ1-1; TRBD1 is a possible D gene (5 bases). The V end lost 6 bases, the J end lost 1 base, and 15 bases lay between the germline ends. This CDR3 is built from 14 residues. The germline V gene has CDR1 DFQATT and CDR2 SNEGSKA (reference sequence). The CDR3 nucleotides read TGCAGTGCGCCTAAGGGGACGGGGAACACTGAAGCTTTCTTT. Translation: CSAPKGTGNTEAFF.

The chain recombines TRBV3-1 with TRBJ1-2; TRBD1 matches 9 bases. The CDR3 is 17 residues long. The V gene's germline CDR1 is LGHDT and CDR2 YNNKEL (reference sequence). V shed 1 base, J shed 5 bases, and the junction held 11 bases outside the gene matches. This chain's CDR3 is CASSQGSGTGSLYGYTF. The CDR3 nucleotides are TGTGCCAGCAGCCAAGGTTCCGGGACAGGGTCCCTTTATGGCTACACCTTC.

This chain links TRBV12-3 or TRBV12-4 with TRBJ2-7; D is ambiguous. V shed 5 bases and J shed 6 bases, with 20 bases lying between them. The CDR3 is 15 amino acids. The CDR3 bases are TGTGCCAGCAGTCCCGCTCGTGGCTCCGCCGTCGAGCAGTACTTC. Amino acid sequence: CASSPARGSAVEQYF.

The chain carries TRBV12-3 or TRBV12-4 and TRBJ2-1; unclear D gene. The CDR3 consists of 16 residues. V was clipped by 6 bases and J by 6 bases, with 21 bases between them. Here the CDR3 reads CASSPTGSYTTNEQFF. CDR3 sequence (DNA): TGTGCCAGCAGCCCGACCGGGTCCTATACCACCAATGAGCAGTTCTTC.

The V call is TRBV25-1, the J call TRBJ1-3; D remains unclear. The CDR3 contains 14 residues. Looked up from germline, CDR1 is MGHDK and CDR2 is SYGVNS. The V end lost 3 bases, the J end lost 0 bases, and 6 bases lay between the germline ends. The CDR3 sequence: CASSDDNSGNTIYF. The CDR3, as DNA: TGTGCCAGCAGTGACGACAACTCTGGAAACACCATATATTTT.

The V call is TRBV19, the J call TRBJ2-5, with 14 bases aligning to TRBD2. CDR3 length: 20 amino acids. The trim removed 4 bases at V and 2 bases at J, leaving 15 bases unmatched. In germline, CDR1 is LNHDA, CDR2 SQIVND (reference sequence). The CDR3 DNA is TGTGCCAGTAGTAGAACCGGGACTAGCGGGGGACACAACACTCAAGAGACCCAGTACTTC. Encoded protein: CASSRTGTSGGHNTQETQYF. Drawing the rest from reference TRBV19 and TRBJ2-5, the complete variable domain is DGGITQSPKYLFRKEGQNVTLSCEQNLNHDAMYWYRQDPGQGLRLIYYSQIVNDFQKGDIAEGYSVSREKKESFPLTVTSAQKNPTAFYLCASSRTGTSGGHNTQETQYFGPGTRLLVL.

The gene calls are TRBV3-1 and TRBJ2-5; 9 nucleotides align to TRBD1. J lost 1 base, V lost 4 bases, and 7 bases had no gene match. Per the germline V gene, CDR1 is LGHDT and CDR2 is YNNKEL (reference sequence). The CDR3 consists of 16 residues. CDR3 nucleotides: TGTGCCAGCAGCCTACCGGGGACAGGGAGCCAAGAGACCCAGTACTTC. This codes for CASSLPGTGSQETQYF.

The chain is built from TRBV20-1 and TRBJ1-3, with a weak D call TRBD1 (5 bases). Trimming took off 4 bases at V and 4 bases at J, with 14 bases between the two ends. There are 14 residues in the CDR3. Germline CDR1 is DFQATT and CDR2 is SNEGSKA (reference sequence). The CDR3 here is CSATPTGIGNTIYF. The CDR3 coding sequence is TGCAGTGCTACCCCTACAGGAATCGGAAACACCATATATTTT.

The V call is TRBV20-1, the J call TRBJ1-2; D is perhaps TRBD1 (6 bases). Deletions cut 3 bases from V and 6 bases from J, with 17 bases between. CDR1 is DFQATT, CDR2 SNEGSKA, per germline (reference sequence). The CDR3 spans 14 residues. This CDR3 is CSASIQGTSDGYTF. The CDR3 DNA reads as TGCAGTGCTAGTATACAGGGTACGAGCGATGGCTACACCTTC.

The chain carries TRBV5-6 and TRBJ2-5; tentative D call: TRBD1 (6 bases). The CDR3 totals 16 residues. V was trimmed by 0 bases and J by 4 bases, leaving 16 bases between them. Germline V gene sequence: CDR1 SGHDT, CDR2 YYEEEE. The CDR3 is CASSLAAGVGGETQYF. Written as DNA, the CDR3 is TGTGCCAGCAGCTTGGCGGCTGGGGTAGGGGGAGAGACCCAGTACTTC. The full variable domain, rest sourced from reference TRBV5-6 and TRBJ2-5, is DAGVTQSPTHLIKTRGQQVTLRCSPKSGHDTVSWYQQALGQGPQFIFQYYEEEERQRGNFPDRFSGHQFPNYSSELNVNALLLGDSALYLCASSLAAGVGGETQYFGPGTRLLVL.

V gene TRBV5-1 combines with J gene TRBJ1-2; D is possibly TRBD1 (5 bases). Deletions cut 4 bases from V and 4 bases from J, with 23 bases between. Per germline, CDR1 SGHRS and CDR2 YFSETQ. The CDR3 sequence is 17 residues long. The CDR3 spells CASSPNRDAEPLYGYTF. The CDR3 DNA sequence: TGCGCCAGCAGCCCTAACCGGGACGCAGAACCTCTCTATGGCTACACCTTC.

The chain links TRBV9 to TRBJ2-5, with D uncertain. The length of the CDR3 is 15 residues. Trimming shortened V by 0 bases and J by 2 bases, and 11 bases separated the two germline ends. Germline V gene sequence: CDR1 SGDLS, CDR2 YYNGEE. CDR3 residues: CASSVVGAGQETQYF. The CDR3 nucleotides are TGTGCCAGCAGCGTAGTAGGAGCCGGACAAGAGACCCAGTACTTC.

This sequence joins TRBV7-7 and TRBJ2-5, with D unresolved. V was clipped by 1 base and J by 6 bases, with 9 bases between them. Germline-derived CDR1 and CDR2 are SSHAT and FNYEAQ (reference sequence). There are 13 residues in the CDR3. This CDR3 reads CASSLEASQTQYF. CDR3 sequence (DNA): TGTGCCAGCAGCTTAGAGGCATCGCAGACCCAGTACTTC.

This clonotype occurred a few times. This chain links TRBV18 with TRBJ1-1; D is perhaps TRBD1 (5 bases). Germline CDR1 reads KGHSH; CDR2 reads LQKENI. V dropped 3 bases and J dropped 1 base, with 9 bases sitting between them. The CDR3 is made up of 14 amino acids. The CDR3 DNA sequence: TGTGCCAGCTCACCGACGGGGGGGAACACTGAAGCTTTCTTT. This codes for CASSPTGGNTEAFF.

This clonotype was recorded only once. V gene TRBV12-3 or TRBV12-4 combines with J gene TRBJ2-5, with 8 bases aligning to TRBD2. The length of the CDR3 is 15 residues. With V trimmed by 3 bases and J by 1 base, 4 bases remained unmatched. In DNA, the CDR3 is TGTGCCAGCAGTTTGGGCGGGGGGCCCCAAGAGACCCAGTACTTC. This gives the protein CASSLGGGPQETQYF.

This clonotype has only a few counts. The CDR3 DNA sequence: TGTGCCAGCAGCTTGGGGCAGGCCAAAAACATTCAGTACTTC. It translates to CASSLGQAKNIQYF. The chain employs TRBV5-4 and TRBJ2-4, with unresolved D. V was shortened by 0 bases and J by 1 base, with 5 bases between the two germline ends. The CDR3 loop spans 14 amino acids. CDR1 and CDR2 (germline): SGHNT, YYREEE (reference sequence). The full variable domain, in which reference TRBV5-4 and TRBJ2-4 provide the parts outside the CDR3, is ETGVTQSPTHLIKTRGQQVTLRCSSQSGHNTVSWYQQALGQGPQFIFQYYREEENGRGNFPPRFSGLQFPNYSSELNVNALELDDSALYLCASSLGQAKNIQYFGAGTRLSVL.

This clonotype was found once. V usage is TRBV7-9 and J usage is TRBJ2-7; D not resolved. The CDR3 covers 15 residues. V was trimmed by 4 bases and J by 1 base, leaving 14 bases between them. Per germline, CDR1 SEHNR and CDR2 FQNEAQ (reference sequence). CDR3 in DNA: TGTGCCAGCAGCTCTGGCAGAGAACTTTCCTACGAGCAGTACTTC. This translates into CASSSGRELSYEQYF.

The genes are TRBV9 and TRBJ1-1, with a tentative D call TRBD1 (6 bases). The CDR3 totals 15 residues. Trimming stripped 3 bases from V and 7 bases from J, with 19 bases between. The V gene's germline CDR1 is SGDLS and CDR2 YYNGEE. The CDR3 here is CASSGGLGQRHEAFF. CDR3 DNA sequence: TGTGCCAGCAGCGGGGGACTTGGACAGCGCCATGAAGCTTTCTTT.

This chain uses TRBV29-1 with TRBJ1-5; perhaps TRBD1 as D (5 bases). The germline V gene has CDR1 SQVTM and CDR2 ANQGSEA. CDR3 length equals 13 residues. The V and J ends lost 7 bases and 7 bases respectively, with 17 bases between them. The CDR3, as DNA: TGCAGCGCTCAACCCGGGGCGGGACAGCCCCAGCATTTT. Protein product: CSAQPGAGQPQHF.

This rearrangement joins TRBV7-6 to TRBJ2-5; TRBD2 might be the D (6 bases). This CDR3 contains 14 residues. Per the germline V gene, CDR1 is SGHVS and CDR2 is FNYEAQ. V lost 2 bases and J 5 bases, leaving 12 bases between the germline ends. The CDR3 DNA follows: TGTGCCAGCAGCTTACTGACTAGTTCGGAGACCCAGTACTTC. Encoded protein: CASSLLTSSETQYF.